A selection of T cell receptor beta chains follows, all from one sample in a study of OX40 agonist ivuxolimab in advanced cancers. The assay was immunoSEQ multiplex PCR, and TCRdb's table has in-frame clones only and misses some. The sample has tens of thousands of clones; 82% are singletons. The source material was CD4+ or CD8+ T cells sorted from blood, sampled in a trial of the OX40 agonist ivuxolimab. All receptors come from an adult with an advanced solid tumor such as melanoma, head and neck, liver or kidney cancer. The CDR3 runs from the conserved cysteine through the conserved F or W. The D gene is left open where the match is weak. Rows give clone size only sometimes, using once, few, many, or a class for an expanded clone.

clone size	D gene	J gene	V gene	CDR3 protein	CDR3 DNA
-	-	TRBJ2-7	TRBV5-8	CASSLVADSRLGQYF	TGTGCCAGCAGCTTGGTTGCGGACAGCAGACTGGGGCAGTACTTC
-	-	TRBJ1-2	TRBV4-1	CASSQDRGNGYTF	TGCGCCAGCAGCCAAGATAGGGGTAATGGCTACACCTTC
-	-	TRBJ1-3	TRBV6-6	CASSPGGTGNTIYF	TGTGCCAGCAGTCCCGGAGGTACTGGAAACACCATATATTTT
-	-	TRBJ2-1	TRBV23-1	CASSLRPAVASYNEQFF	TGCGCCAGCAGTCTACGACCAGCAGTAGCCTCCTACAATGAGCAGTTCTTC
-	TRBD2	TRBJ2-7	TRBV5-5	CASSLGSSGSYEQYF	TGTGCCAGCAGCTTAGGCTCTAGCGGCTCCTACGAGCAGTACTTC
-	-	TRBJ2-7	TRBV7-9	CASSRVGAYEQYF	TGTGCCAGCAGCCGCGTGGGGGCCTACGAGCAGTACTTC
-	-	TRBJ1-2	TRBV27	CASSFWQGGGYTF	TGTGCCAGCAGTTTCTGGCAGGGAGGTGGCTACACCTTC
-	-	TRBJ1-1	TRBV25-1	CASSDAIRGNTEAFF	TGTGCCAGCAGTGATGCCATAAGAGGGAACACTGAAGCTTTCTTT
-	-	TRBJ2-7	TRBV21-1	CASSKVGQGGLHEQYF	TGTGCCAGCAGCAAAGTGGGACAGGGCGGTCTCCACGAGCAGTACTTC
-	TRBD2	TRBJ2-1	TRBV30	CAWSPGTSYYNEQFF	TGTGCCTGGAGTCCCGGGACTAGCTATTACAATGAGCAGTTCTTC
-	-	TRBJ2-7	TRBV10-2	CASSEPFSGSYEQYF	TGCGCCAGCAGTGAGCCTTTTTCCGGGTCCTACGAGCAGTACTTC
-	-	TRBJ2-2	TRBV6-5	CASSILVAGELFF	TGTGCCAGCAGCATACTGGTCGCCGGGGAGCTGTTTTTT
few	TRBD2	TRBJ2-2	TRBV7-2	CASSGGLAGGTGELFF	TGTGCCAGCAGCGGGGGACTAGCGGGAGGCACCGGGGAGCTGTTTTTT
few	-	TRBJ1-1	TRBV30	CAWRGAKSGAFF	TGTGCCTGGAGAGGGGCCAAATCTGGGGCTTTCTTT
-	-	TRBJ1-5	TRBV5-8	CASGLMTANQPQHF	TGTGCCAGCGGCTTGATGACAGCAAATCAGCCCCAGCATTTT
-	-	TRBJ2-3	TRBV7-3	CASSGRAGADTQYF	TGTGCCAGCAGCGGGAGGGCAGGGGCAGATACGCAGTATTTT
few	TRBD1	TRBJ2-7	TRBV19	CASRGTASSYEQYF	TGTGCCAGTAGGGGGACAGCTAGCTCCTACGAGCAGTACTTC
-	TRBD2	TRBJ2-5	TRBV27	CASSTTGTSGTQYF	TGTGCCAGCAGTACTACCGGGACTAGCGGGACCCAGTACTTC
-	-	TRBJ1-1	TRBV28	CASSLGGNTEAFF	TGTGCCAGCAGCCTCGGAGGGAACACTGAAGCTTTCTTT
-	TRBD2	TRBJ2-7	TRBV6-6	CASRWTSGAYEQYF	TGTGCCAGCAGATGGACTAGCGGGGCCTACGAGCAGTACTTC
-	-	TRBJ1-5	TRBV4-3	CASRGLGFDQPQHF	TGCGCCAGCAGGGGTCTGGGGTTTGATCAGCCCCAGCATTTT
once	-	TRBJ2-7	TRBV11-2	CASSSAIGAAGEQYF	TGTGCCAGCAGCAGTGCTATTGGGGCCGCCGGCGAGCAGTACTTC
-	-	TRBJ2-5	TRBV18	CASSSGHQETQYF	TGTGCCAGCTCATCGGGGCACCAAGAGACCCAGTACTTC
-	TRBD1	TRBJ2-6	TRBV6-4	CASSEDRAGANVLTF	TGTGCCAGCAGTGAGGACAGGGCTGGGGCCAACGTCCTGACTTTC
once	-	TRBJ1-5	TRBV2	CASSDMGGLSNQPQHF	TGTGCCAGCAGTGATATGGGAGGTCTTAGCAATCAGCCCCAGCATTTT
-	-	TRBJ2-7	TRBV14	CASSHEQGYEQYF	TGTGCCAGCAGCCACGAACAGGGCTACGAGCAGTACTTC
-	TRBD1	TRBJ2-5	TRBV15	CATSKRGRGETQYF	TGTGCCACCAGCAAAAGGGGGCGAGGGGAGACCCAGTACTTC
-	TRBD2	TRBJ2-5	TRBV19	CASRGGGAGQETQYF	TGTGCCAGTAGAGGCGGGGGGGCGGGCCAAGAGACCCAGTACTTC
few	TRBD1	TRBJ1-4	TRBV7-8	CASSLRLGRTGAGKLFF	TGTGCCAGCAGCTTACGACTCGGTAGGACAGGGGCTGGAAAACTGTTTTTT
-	-	TRBJ1-1	TRBV7-2	CASSLAGGVTEAFF	TGTGCCAGCAGCTTAGCGGGAGGGGTAACTGAAGCTTTCTTT
large	-	TRBJ1-2	TRBV19	CASSYRDGYTF	TGTGCCAGTAGTTACAGGGACGGCTACACCTTC
-	TRBD1	TRBJ2-1	TRBV25-1	CASSDLRGRGYNEQFF	TGTGCCAGCAGTGACCTCAGGGGGCGAGGATACAATGAGCAGTTCTTC
once	-	TRBJ1-4	TRBV28	CASSLWREPGEKLFF	TGTGCCAGCAGTTTATGGAGGGAACCAGGGGAAAAACTGTTTTTT
-	-	TRBJ1-4	TRBV25-1	CASSDQGRVREKLFF	TGTGCCAGCAGTGATCAGGGCAGGGTACGAGAAAAACTGTTTTTT
-	TRBD1	TRBJ2-1	TRBV4-1	CASSQGGQGVYEQFF	TGCGCCAGCAGCCAAGGCGGGCAGGGGGTCTATGAGCAGTTCTTC
-	TRBD1	TRBJ2-1	TRBV5-5	CASSYTGTGVRNEQFF	TGTGCCAGCAGCTACACCGGGACAGGGGTAAGGAATGAGCAGTTCTTC
-	TRBD1	TRBJ2-1	TRBV7-2	CASSSGQRHNEQFF	TGTGCCAGCAGCTCGGGACAGCGTCACAATGAGCAGTTCTTC
-	-	TRBJ2-1	TRBV9	CASSVARDAYNEQFF	TGTGCCAGCAGCGTAGCCCGGGATGCCTACAATGAGCAGTTCTTC
-	-	TRBJ2-3	TRBV7-3	CASSLGQLFTDTQYF	TGTGCCAGCAGCTTAGGGCAACTCTTCACAGATACGCAGTATTTT
-	-	TRBJ1-5	TRBV18	CASSPPTASNQPQHF	TGTGCCAGCTCCCCCCCGACAGCTAGCAATCAGCCCCAGCATTTT
-	-	TRBJ1-1	TRBV5-4	CASSSKTDLNTEAFF	TGTGCCAGCAGCTCAAAGACAGATTTGAACACTGAAGCTTTCTTT
-	-	TRBJ2-3	TRBV6-1	CASSGKQSYTDTQYF	TGTGCCAGCAGTGGGAAGCAATCTTACACAGATACGCAGTATTTT
-	-	TRBJ2-2	TRBV4-2	CASSLAENTGELFF	TGTGCCAGCAGCTTGGCGGAGAACACCGGGGAGCTGTTTTTT
-	-	TRBJ2-5	TRBV2	CASSIGQSQETQYF	TGTGCCAGCAGTATTGGACAAAGCCAAGAGACCCAGTACTTC
-	-	TRBJ1-2	TRBV4-2	CASSPGTSYTF	TGTGCCAGCAGCCCCGGGACAAGCTACACCTTC
-	-	TRBJ1-1	TRBV9	CASSASLAAEAFF	TGTGCCAGCAGCGCGAGTTTAGCTGCTGAAGCTTTCTTT
-	-	TRBJ1-2	TRBV19	CASSFVRDGYTF	TGTGCCAGTAGTTTTGTGCGAGATGGCTACACCTTC
-	TRBD1	TRBJ2-3	TRBV28	CASSLTGGTDTQYF	TGTGCCAGCAGTTTAACAGGGGGCACAGATACGCAGTATTTT
-	-	TRBJ1-1	TRBV6-1	CASSEKVRASEAFF	TGTGCCAGCAGTGAGAAGGTTAGGGCTTCGGAAGCTTTCTTT
-	TRBD1	TRBJ1-4	TRBV11-2	CASSPQGATNEKLFF	TGTGCCAGCAGCCCCCAGGGGGCAACTAATGAAAAACTGTTTTTT
-	-	TRBJ2-5	TRBV7-9	CASSPLQGETQYF	TGTGCCAGCAGCCCGTTGCAGGGAGAGACCCAGTACTTC
-	-	TRBJ2-6	TRBV6-1	CASERPGANVLTF	TGTGCCAGCGAGAGGCCTGGGGCCAACGTCCTGACTTTC
-	-	TRBJ2-3	TRBV27	CASSLSKGVVGGTQYF	TGTGCCAGCAGTTTATCTAAGGGGGTAGTGGGCGGTACGCAGTATTTT
-	-	TRBJ1-3	TRBV6-6	CASSTRSKGNTIYF	TGTGCCAGCAGTACCCGGAGTAAGGGAAACACCATATATTTT
-	-	TRBJ1-2	TRBV14	CASSRSGIGTNYGYTF	TGTGCCAGCAGCCGGTCGGGGATCGGAACCAACTATGGCTACACCTTC
few	TRBD1	TRBJ1-4	TRBV19	CASKLDRAIGGEKLFF	TGTGCCAGTAAACTAGACAGGGCGATTGGAGGTGAAAAACTGTTTTTT
-	-	TRBJ2-1	TRBV28	CASSLWTRANYNEQFF	TGTGCCAGCAGTTTATGGACTAGGGCTAACTACAATGAGCAGTTCTTC
-	-	TRBJ2-1	TRBV28	CASSFLIITQDSYNEQFF	TGTGCCAGCAGTTTTTTAATAATTACACAGGACTCCTACAATGAGCAGTTCTTC
-	-	TRBJ2-3	TRBV29-1	CSVDSSGGVSTDTQYF	TGCAGCGTTGATTCGTCTGGGGGCGTGAGCACAGATACGCAGTATTTT